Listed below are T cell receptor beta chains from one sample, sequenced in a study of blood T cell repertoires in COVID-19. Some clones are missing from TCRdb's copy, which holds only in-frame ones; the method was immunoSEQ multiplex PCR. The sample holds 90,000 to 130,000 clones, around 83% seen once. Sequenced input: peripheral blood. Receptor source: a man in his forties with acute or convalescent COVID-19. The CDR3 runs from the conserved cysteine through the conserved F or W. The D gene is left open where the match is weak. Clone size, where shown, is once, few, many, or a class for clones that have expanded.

CDR3 DNA: TGTGCCAGCAGGGCGACCGGGACTAGTAGCTACGAGCAGTACTTC
CDR3 protein: CASRATGTSSYEQYF
clone size: .
V gene: TRBV3-1/TRBV3-2
J gene: TRBJ2-7
D gene: TRBD2

CDR3 DNA: TGCGCCAGCAGCTTGTTGGGACAACACAATGAGCAGTTCTTC
CDR3 protein: CASSLLGQHNEQFF
clone size: .
V gene: TRBV5-1
J gene: TRBJ2-1
D gene: .

CDR3 DNA: TGTGCCAGCAGTCCGGGACAGCCAACTGAAGCTTTCTTT
CDR3 protein: CASSPGQPTEAFF
clone size: .
V gene: TRBV5-5
J gene: TRBJ1-1
D gene: TRBD1

CDR3 DNA: TGTGCCAGCAGCTTTCAGGGAAGGGGAGAGCAGTTCTTC
CDR3 protein: CASSFQGRGEQFF
clone size: .
V gene: TRBV11-2
J gene: TRBJ2-1
D gene: .

CDR3 DNA: TGTGCCAGCAGCCCTAGGCCGGGACTACGTGCCTACGAGCAGTACTTC
CDR3 protein: CASSPRPGLRAYEQYF
clone size: .
V gene: TRBV7-2
J gene: TRBJ2-7
D gene: TRBD2

CDR3 DNA: TGTGCCAGCAGCCCTGGGGCAGGGGGCAGGGAGACCCAGTACTTC
CDR3 protein: CASSPGAGGRETQYF
clone size: .
V gene: TRBV7-9
J gene: TRBJ2-5
D gene: TRBD1

CDR3 DNA: TGTGCCAGCAGTGAAGCGGGAGGGCCGTACGAGCAGTACTTC
CDR3 protein: CASSEAGGPYEQYF
clone size: once
V gene: TRBV6-1
J gene: TRBJ2-7
D gene: TRBD2

CDR3 DNA: TGCGCCAGCATGCCACGGTCCGGGGGGGCCTACGAGCAGTACTTC
CDR3 protein: CASMPRSGGAYEQYF
clone size: few
V gene: TRBV4-1
J gene: TRBJ2-7
D gene: TRBD2

CDR3 DNA: TGTGCCAGCAGTTACTCGGGACAGGGGAAGGGAAAACTGTTTTTT
CDR3 protein: CASSYSGQGKGKLFF
clone size: .
V gene: TRBV6-5
J gene: TRBJ1-4
D gene: TRBD1

CDR3 DNA: TGTGCCAGCAGCCATGGCGGCCTGGCCATATATTTT
CDR3 protein: CASSHGGLAIYF
clone size: few
V gene: TRBV3-1/TRBV3-2
J gene: TRBJ1-3
D gene: .

CDR3 DNA: TGTGCCAGTAGTGGGGGACTAGCGGTCTACAATGAGCAGTTCTTC
CDR3 protein: CASSGGLAVYNEQFF
clone size: .
V gene: TRBV19
J gene: TRBJ2-1
D gene: TRBD2

CDR3 DNA: TGTGCCAGCAGCTCCAGGGGTGGTAATCAGCCCCAGCATTTT
CDR3 protein: CASSSRGGNQPQHF
clone size: .
V gene: TRBV7-9
J gene: TRBJ1-5
D gene: .

CDR3 DNA: TGTGCCAGCAGCGTAGGCCTAGCGGGAGCCTACGAGCAGTACTTC
CDR3 protein: CASSVGLAGAYEQYF
clone size: .
V gene: TRBV9
J gene: TRBJ2-7
D gene: TRBD2

CDR3 DNA: TGTGCCAGCAGCCCACAGGGGGAGGGGACAGATACGCAGTATTTT
CDR3 protein: CASSPQGEGTDTQYF
clone size: .
V gene: TRBV4-2
J gene: TRBJ2-3
D gene: .

CDR3 DNA: TGTGCCAGCAGCGACAGGGACTATGGCTACACCTTC
CDR3 protein: CASSDRDYGYTF
clone size: .
V gene: TRBV6-5
J gene: TRBJ1-2
D gene: TRBD1

CDR3 DNA: TGTGCCAGTCCCCAAACCCGGACAGTGAACACTGAAGCTTTCTTT
CDR3 protein: CASPQTRTVNTEAFF
clone size: .
V gene: TRBV19
J gene: TRBJ1-1
D gene: .

CDR3 DNA: TGTGCCAGTACCCCCCGACGGACAGGGGCTAATGAAAAACTGTTTTTT
CDR3 protein: CASTPRRTGANEKLFF
clone size: .
V gene: TRBV19
J gene: TRBJ1-4
D gene: TRBD1

CDR3 DNA: TGTGCCAGCAGCCCAACTAGATACAATGAGCAGTTCTTC
CDR3 protein: CASSPTRYNEQFF
clone size: .
V gene: TRBV14
J gene: TRBJ2-1
D gene: .

CDR3 DNA: TGTGCCAGCAGCTTAGAGGTCAGAGGCACTGAAGCTTTCTTT
CDR3 protein: CASSLEVRGTEAFF
clone size: .
V gene: TRBV7-9
J gene: TRBJ1-1
D gene: .

CDR3 DNA: TGTGCCAGCAGCTCTAATCTAGCGGGCCCCTACGAGCAGTACTTC
CDR3 protein: CASSSNLAGPYEQYF
clone size: few
V gene: TRBV3-1/TRBV3-2
J gene: TRBJ2-7
D gene: TRBD2

CDR3 DNA: TGCAGTGCTAGCCGGGACTTACCCCAGTTCTTC
CDR3 protein: CSASRDLPQFF
clone size: .
V gene: TRBV20-1
J gene: TRBJ2-1
D gene: .

CDR3 DNA: TGTGCCACCAGCGGAAACCGGGACAGGCAAGAGACCCAGTACTTC
CDR3 protein: CATSGNRDRQETQYF
clone size: .
V gene: TRBV15
J gene: TRBJ2-5
D gene: TRBD1

CDR3 DNA: TGTGCCAGCAGCTCACTAGCGGGGGGGCCCAATGAGCAGTTCTTC
CDR3 protein: CASSSLAGGPNEQFF
clone size: .
V gene: TRBV7-3
J gene: TRBJ2-1
D gene: TRBD2

CDR3 DNA: TGTGCCAGCAGCTTACGGGGGGTTCGCACAGATACGCAGTATTTT
CDR3 protein: CASSLRGVRTDTQYF
clone size: .
V gene: TRBV7-9
J gene: TRBJ2-3
D gene: TRBD2

CDR3 DNA: TGTGCCATCTCCTCTAGCGGGACCGTCCCCTACGAGCAGTACTTC
CDR3 protein: CAISSSGTVPYEQYF
clone size: once
V gene: TRBV10-3
J gene: TRBJ2-7
D gene: TRBD2

CDR3 DNA: TGTGCCAGCAGCCAGGACAGAGTAACGAACACCGGGGAGCTGTTTTTT
CDR3 protein: CASSQDRVTNTGELFF
clone size: .
V gene: TRBV7-2
J gene: TRBJ2-2
D gene: .

CDR3 DNA: TGTGCCAGCAGCCCGACCCCGGGACAGGGAGTTCAATACACCTTC
CDR3 protein: CASSPTPGQGVQYTF
clone size: few
V gene: TRBV11-2
J gene: TRBJ1-2
D gene: TRBD1

CDR3 DNA: TGTGCCAGCAGCTTCTACCTTCGGGGGCAGCCCCAGCATTTT
CDR3 protein: CASSFYLRGQPQHF
clone size: .
V gene: TRBV5-5
J gene: TRBJ1-5
D gene: .

CDR3 DNA: TGTGCCATCGGCGCCAGGGATGATCAGCCCCAGCATTTT
CDR3 protein: CAIGARDDQPQHF
clone size: .
V gene: TRBV10-3
J gene: TRBJ1-5
D gene: .

CDR3 DNA: TGCGCCAGCAAATCCCCAGGGGGCGCCCGGGGAGGCTACACCTTC
CDR3 protein: CASKSPGGARGGYTF
clone size: .
V gene: TRBV4-1
J gene: TRBJ1-2
D gene: TRBD1

CDR3 DNA: TGCAGCGTTGAAGGACTTGGTGGTTATACGCAGTATTTT
CDR3 protein: CSVEGLGGYTQYF
clone size: .
V gene: TRBV29-1
J gene: TRBJ2-3
D gene: .

CDR3 DNA: TGTGCCATCAGTGAGGCCTACACAGATACGCAGTATTTT
CDR3 protein: CAISEAYTDTQYF
clone size: .
V gene: TRBV10-3
J gene: TRBJ2-3
D gene: .

CDR3 DNA: TGTGCCAGCAGCCAACCCAGGGAGGCTGGAAACACCATATATTTT
CDR3 protein: CASSQPREAGNTIYF
clone size: .
V gene: TRBV4-2
J gene: TRBJ1-3
D gene: .

CDR3 DNA: TGTGCCAGCAGCTTGGTCGGGGGTTACGAGCAGTACTTC
CDR3 protein: CASSLVGGYEQYF
clone size: .
V gene: TRBV5-5
J gene: TRBJ2-7
D gene: .

CDR3 DNA: TGTGCCATCAGTGATCCCAGGGGTTTCGAGCAGTACTTC
CDR3 protein: CAISDPRGFEQYF
clone size: few
V gene: TRBV10-3
J gene: TRBJ2-7
D gene: .

CDR3 DNA: TGTGCCAGTAGTTCCACTCTAGCGGGATACAATGAGCAGTTCTTC
CDR3 protein: CASSSTLAGYNEQFF
clone size: many
V gene: TRBV19
J gene: TRBJ2-1
D gene: TRBD2

CDR3 DNA: TGTGCCAGCAGTCAACTAGCGGGGGGGACCCACAATGAGCAGTTCTTC
CDR3 protein: CASSQLAGGTHNEQFF
clone size: .
V gene: TRBV27
J gene: TRBJ2-1
D gene: TRBD2

CDR3 DNA: TGTGCCAGTAGTATCTCGACAGGGGGCTACGAGCAGTACTTC
CDR3 protein: CASSISTGGYEQYF
clone size: .
V gene: TRBV19
J gene: TRBJ2-7
D gene: TRBD1

CDR3 DNA: TGCGCCTTGAGGAACCGGGACAGCCACTTAGATACGCAGTATTTT
CDR3 protein: CALRNRDSHLDTQYF
clone size: .
V gene: TRBV23-1
J gene: TRBJ2-3
D gene: TRBD1

CDR3 DNA: TGTGCCAGTAAAAGGACTGTCACAGATACGCAGTATTTT
CDR3 protein: CASKRTVTDTQYF
clone size: .
V gene: TRBV19
J gene: TRBJ2-3
D gene: .

CDR3 DNA: TGTGCCAGCAGCCAAGGGGGTGAGCAGTTCTTC
CDR3 protein: CASSQGGEQFF
clone size: once
V gene: TRBV7-3
J gene: TRBJ2-1
D gene: .

CDR3 DNA: TGTGCCAGCAGGGGCGCCCGGGACATTTACAATGAGCAGTTCTTC
CDR3 protein: CASRGARDIYNEQFF
clone size: few
V gene: TRBV2
J gene: TRBJ2-1
D gene: .

CDR3 DNA: TGTGCCACCCTGGTAGGCGCGGGTGGCTACACCTTC
CDR3 protein: CATLVGAGGYTF
clone size: .
V gene: TRBV7-9
J gene: TRBJ1-2
D gene: .

CDR3 DNA: TGTGCCAGCAGCGAGCCCCTAGCGGGAGCAGATACGCAGTATTTT
CDR3 protein: CASSEPLAGADTQYF
clone size: .
V gene: TRBV9
J gene: TRBJ2-3
D gene: TRBD2

CDR3 DNA: TGTGCCAGCTCACCCGGGACATATGAGCAGTACTTC
CDR3 protein: CASSPGTYEQYF
clone size: .
V gene: TRBV18
J gene: TRBJ2-7
D gene: .

CDR3 DNA: TGTGCCAGCAGCTTAAGTCAGTGGGGCGCGTCGTCCTACGAGCAGTACTTC
CDR3 protein: CASSLSQWGASSYEQYF
clone size: .
V gene: TRBV11-2
J gene: TRBJ2-7
D gene: .

CDR3 DNA: TGTGCCAGCTCACCGCGGACAGGGTCCTATAATTCACCCCTCCACTTT
CDR3 protein: CASSPRTGSYNSPLHF
clone size: .
V gene: TRBV18
J gene: TRBJ1-6
D gene: TRBD1

CDR3 DNA: TGTGCCAGTAACGGTAGGGGGCACGGGGCCAACGTCCTGACTTTC
CDR3 protein: CASNGRGHGANVLTF
clone size: .
V gene: TRBV19
J gene: TRBJ2-6
D gene: TRBD1

CDR3 DNA: TGCGCCAGCAGTCCGATTGGGGGGAGCTATGGCTACACCTTC
CDR3 protein: CASSPIGGSYGYTF
clone size: .
V gene: TRBV23-1
J gene: TRBJ1-2
D gene: .

CDR3 DNA: TGTGCCAGCACCGACAGTTACTCTGGAAACACCATATATTTT
CDR3 protein: CASTDSYSGNTIYF
clone size: .
V gene: TRBV6-5
J gene: TRBJ1-3
D gene: .

CDR3 DNA: TGTGCCAGCAGCTTTCCGGGAGCCGACAATGAGCAGTTCTTC
CDR3 protein: CASSFPGADNEQFF
clone size: .
V gene: TRBV7-3
J gene: TRBJ2-1
D gene: .

CDR3 DNA: TGTGCCAGCAGCTTAGATGGACTAGCGGGGGGGCTTGAGTTCTTC
CDR3 protein: CASSLDGLAGGLEFF
clone size: .
V gene: TRBV7-2
J gene: TRBJ2-1
D gene: TRBD2

CDR3 DNA: TGTGCTAGTTTATACCGGGAAAGTAGCGGGAGGAGAGGGTCCTACGAGCAGTACTTC
CDR3 protein: CASLYRESSGRRGSYEQYF
clone size: .
V gene: TRBV12-5
J gene: TRBJ2-7
D gene: TRBD2